This TCR beta chain emerged from a study of T cells in Graves' hyperthyroidism and ophthalmopathy (dated by TCRdb to between 2019 and 2020). With respect to the entire study: Peripheral blood was collected at initial diagnosis, before any treatment. To identify distinguishing TCR V-J signatures, a discovery cohort of around 100 patients was used, comprising 40 to 45 with Graves' ophthalmopathy and approximately 57 with stable Graves' hyperthyroidism. Thyroid tissue and blood T-cell repertoires from about six Graves' hyperthyroidism patients were also compared in the study. TCR Vbeta CDR3 sequencing of 135 peripheral blood samples (about 45 ophthalmopathy, 75 or so hyperthyroidism and around 17 progressor patients) is reported in the paper. The approximately 98 discovery patients were randomly divided into training and test sets at a 7:3 ratio. Whether ophthalmopathy could be predicted prospectively was tested in an independent validation cohort made up of about 18 hyperthyroidism patients plus 17 patients who later progressed to ophthalmopathy. After sampling, hyperthyroidism patients received methimazole starting at 30 mg daily, and ophthalmopathy patients received high-dose intravenous methylprednisolone. On the study overall, not on this receptor specifically: Ophthalmopathy was separated from stable hyperthyroidism by a 13 V-J signature model, with about 88% sensitivity and roughly 81% specificity obtained in cross-validation and 80%/75% obtained in testing. In validation, the model predicted progression to ophthalmopathy with over 60% sensitivity and less than 75% specificity, a median of about 6 months before onset. Sample size was not statistically predetermined, and blinding of investigators to group allocation was not performed. Most expanded thyroid clonotypes (frequency above 0.001) were also detected in blood, suggesting blood repertoires may reflect thyroid immune responses.

The TCR beta CDR3 regions were amplified from RNA transcripts. For the first round of RT-PCR on the TCR CDR3, the HTBI primer set was used together with the Qiagen OneStep RT-PCR kit. A second multiplex PCR round built the libraries, followed by size selection and purification. The libraries were sequenced on an Illumina HiSeq2000 using paired-end 100 bp reads. Under the source paper's analysis protocol: Raw data were processed with SOAPnuke, discarding reads with adapters, uncalled bases, mean Phred below 15, or no exact constant-primer or identifier match. High-quality paired reads were merged with COPE v1.2.5, and unique nucleotide sequences were defined as clonotypes. MiTCR v1.1 was used to align clonotypes to the IMGT TRBV, TRBD and TRBJ reference segments. The analysis was restricted to V-J combinations with a frequency above 0.0001, which together covered about 99% of the repertoires. The TCS score was defined as F50 (clonal expansion) divided by E x V (chaos), with BLOSUM62-based TCRdist calculated between CDR3 peptides within each V-J. Welch's t-statistics and random forest reduced 500 to 550 V-J features to 10 to 15, which were used in a naive Bayes classifier (R e1071). The similarity between thyroid and blood repertoires was quantified using the Morisita-Horn index. In-frame beta chains were kept once TCRdb had trimmed the public reads at Q25 with fastp and called clones with MiXCR. CDR3 protein duplicates are merged, each entry listing the most common genes and DNA. Clone size and V and J calls follow TCRdb, not the original study. The sample table holds over 700,000 distinct CDR3 sequences, of which roughly 40% were seen once. The top ten clones comprise approximately 8.7% of the sample.

Including cysteine and phenylalanine, the CDR3 has 13 amino acids. Just CDR3 DNA is preserved here, 39 bases in frame from base 1. Sequences MDHEN (CDR1) and SYDVKM (CDR2) are obtained from the germline V gene. Between the V and J ends, shortened by 5 bases and 7 bases respectively, the junction contains 15 bases. Graves' hyperthyroidism was defined as stable when no progression to ophthalmopathy occurred over 18 months of follow-up. Hyperthyroidism patients were aged 18 to 65 years and newly diagnosed, with disease duration of less than 2 months. The study excluded patients with uncontrolled infections, other autoimmune diseases, pregnancy or lactation. Clinical symptoms, serum thyroxine and TRAb, thyroid ultrasound, and orbital computed tomography formed the basis for the diagnoses. PBMCs were isolated from 10 ml of fresh peripheral blood by Ficoll-Paque density gradient centrifugation. Total RNA was extracted with Trizol reagent, and quality was checked on an Agilent 2100 Bioanalyzer.

A remark on this clonotype: Its antigen specificity is not known. No base-level quality is on record; no much larger clone is a single base apart.

The sample was blood. The sequence came from a man in his late teens or twenties with Graves' hyperthyroidism. This sequence uses TRBV28 and TRBJ2-7, with the identity of the D gene unclear. The nucleotide sequence reads as follows: TGTGCCAGCAGTCCGCGAGGCCTCTGGGAGCAGTACTTC. Translated, it reads CASSPRGLWEQYF.